The 26 T cell receptor beta chains in this list originate from one sample, sequenced in a study of shared clonotypes between healthy human individuals. Some clones are missing from TCRdb's copy, which holds only in-frame ones; the method was immunoSEQ multiplex PCR. The sample shows 2 million to 2.5 million clones, nearly 97% of them seen only once. The specimen sequenced was naive CD4+ T cells sorted from blood. Indicated subset: CD45RA+ positively selected. The receptor set was obtained from a man aged 18 to 30 in good health.

The chain uses TRBV6-1 and TRBJ2-5, with D possibly being TRBD1 or TRBD2 (5 bases each). Gene TRBJ2-7 matches the end of the DNA better, so the J call may be wrong. In germline, CDR1 is MNHNS, CDR2 SASEGT. CDR3 length: 15 residues. The DNA of the CDR3 is TGTGCCAGCAGAGAACTAGGGGAGATACCCTACGAGCAGTACTTC. Translation: CASRELGEIPYEQYF.

The V gene is TRBV27, the J gene TRBJ1-5; no firm D call. V lost 0 bases to trimming and J lost 4 bases, with 16 bases between them. This CDR3 spans 17 amino acids. The germline CDR1 and CDR2 sequences are MNHEY and SMNVEV (reference sequence). This CDR3 is CASSLSSGSGLNQPQHF. In nucleotides, the CDR3 is TGTGCCAGCAGTTTATCGAGCGGTTCAGGACTTAATCAGCCCCAGCATTTT.

The chain is built from TRBV9 and TRBJ1-2, with D maybe TRBD1 (5 bases). CDR1 and CDR2 (germline): SGDLS, YYNGEE. This CDR3 spans 13 amino acids. V gave up 4 bases and J gave up 4 bases, with 11 bases separating them. The CDR3 nucleotides are TGTGCCAGCAGCCCTTGGGGGGGCTATGGCTACACCTTC. Translation gives CASSPWGGYGYTF. The entire variable domain, with the rest obtained from reference TRBV9 and TRBJ1-2, is as follows: DSGVTQTPKHLITATGQRVTLRCSPRSGDLSVYWYQQSLDQGLQFLIQYYNGEERAKGNILERFSAQQFPDLHSELNLSSLELGDSALYFCASSPWGGYGYTFGSGTRLTVV.

The V and J genes are TRBV27 and TRBJ1-2, with TRBD1 as a possible D gene (5 bases). The CDR3 has 14 residues. Trimming took 1 base from V and 4 from J, leaving 10 bases between them. CDR1 and CDR2 (germline): MNHEY, SMNVEV (reference sequence). Here the CDR3 reads CASSLYGTLYGYTF. The CDR3 nucleotides read TGTGCCAGCAGTTTATACGGGACCCTCTATGGCTACACCTTC.

In DNA form, the CDR3 reads TGTGCCAGCACCACGCGGGAGACCCAGTACTTC. Protein sequence: CASTTRETQYF. The J gene is TRBJ2-5, the V gene TRBV7-6; D is unclear. CDR1 is SGHVS and CDR2 is FNYEAQ in the germline V gene. V was clipped by 7 bases and J by 5 bases, with 8 bases between them. The CDR3 is 11 residues long. The complete variable domain, with remaining parts taken from reference TRBV7-6 and TRBJ2-5, reads GAGVSQSPRYKVTKRGQDVALRCDPISGHVSLYWYRQALGQGPEFLTYFNYEAQQDKSGLPNDRFSAERPEGSISTLTIQRTEQRDSAMYRCASTTRETQYFGPGTRLLVL.

The chain joins TRBV6-1 to TRBJ1-3; D remains ambiguous. Trimming removed 3 bases from V and 2 bases from J, with 11 bases in between. The CDR3 is 15 residues long. From germline, CDR1 is MNHNS and CDR2 SASEGT. Here the CDR3 reads CASSDMGTTGNTIYF. The CDR3 region has the DNA TGTGCCAGCAGTGATATGGGAACGACTGGAAACACCATATATTTT.

The chain combines TRBV27 with TRBJ2-5; 7 bases align to TRBD2. Losses at the gene ends were 6 bases for V and 4 bases for J; bases not matched to a gene: 5. Germline assignment: CDR1 MNHEY and CDR2 SMNVEV (reference sequence). The CDR3 is 13 amino acids. CDR3 DNA: TGTGCCAGCAGGGAGCTAGCGGTAGAGACCCAGTACTTC. Its protein product is CASRELAVETQYF.

The chain links TRBV19 to TRBJ2-3; D could derive from TRBD1 or TRBD2 (5 bases each). Germline assignment: CDR1 LNHDA and CDR2 SQIVND (reference sequence). Trimming stripped 5 bases from V and 3 bases from J, with 9 bases between. The CDR3 has 13 residues. The CDR3 here is CASSGDGTDTQYF. DNA of the CDR3: TGTGCCAGTAGTGGGGACGGAACAGATACGCAGTATTTT.

The CDR3 spells CAWSPRVSGEQYF. CDR3 in DNA: TGTGCCTGGAGTCCGCGGGTCTCGGGAGAGCAGTACTTC. The J gene is TRBJ2-7, the V gene TRBV30, with D possibly matching TRBD2 (5 bases). This CDR3 spans 13 amino acids. V was trimmed by 2 bases and J by 7 bases, leaving 15 bases between them. CDR1 GTSNPN and CDR2 SVGIG come from the germline V gene (reference sequence).

The chain combines TRBV18 with TRBJ2-5, with D hard to call. Germline V CDR1 and CDR2: KGHSH, LQKENI. CDR3 length: 13 residues. V was shortened by 4 bases and J by 2 bases, with 8 bases between the two germline ends. The chain's CDR3 is CASSQTVQETQYF. The CDR3 region has the DNA TGTGCCAGCTCACAGACTGTTCAAGAGACCCAGTACTTC.

This chain joins TRBV4-2 and TRBJ2-5, with no clear D. The CDR3 has 14 residues. The germline V gene encodes CDR1 LGHNA and CDR2 YNFKEQ. Trimming left V 0 bases short and J 0 bases short, with 5 bases between. The CDR3 region is CASSQEPYQETQYF. The CDR3 DNA sequence: TGTGCCAGCAGCCAAGAACCGTACCAAGAGACCCAGTACTTC.

This chain links TRBV30 with TRBJ1-6; TRBD1 is a possible D gene (5 bases). Germline V gene lookup returns CDR1 GTSNPN and CDR2 SVGIG (reference sequence). The V gene lost 4 bases and the J gene lost 3 bases, with 13 bases spanning the gap. The CDR3 length is 15 residues. CDR3 sequence reads: CAWKWTQGYNSPLHF. CDR3 in DNA: TGTGCCTGGAAATGGACGCAGGGCTATAATTCACCCCTCCACTTT. The whole variable domain, filled in from reference TRBV30 and TRBJ1-6, reads SQTIHQWPATLVQPVGSPLSLECTVEGTSNPNLYWYRQAAGRGLQLLFYSVGIGQISSEVPQNLSASRPQDRQFILSSKKLLLSDSGFYLCAWKWTQGYNSPLHFGNGTRLTVT.

This sequence joins TRBV11-2 and TRBJ2-7; TRBD1 aligns across 8 bases. Germline CDR1 reads SGHAT; CDR2 reads FQNNGV. This CDR3 is 14 amino acids long. V was clipped by 4 bases and J by 3 bases; unmatched bases: 5. The CDR3 spells CASSSRGQGYEQYF. In nucleotides, the CDR3 is TGTGCCAGCAGCTCTCGAGGACAGGGCTACGAGCAGTACTTC. The whole variable domain, remainder taken from reference TRBV11-2 and TRBJ2-7, is EAGVAQSPRYKIIEKRQSVAFWCNPISGHATLYWYQQILGQGPKLLIQFQNNGVVDDSQLPKDRFSAERLKGVDSTLKIQPAKLEDSAVYLCASSSRGQGYEQYFGPGTRLTVT.

This clone is a singleton in its sample. V and J are TRBV29-1 and TRBJ2-5, with a tentative D call TRBD2 (7 bases). The CDR3 spans 12 residues. The V end lost 7 bases, the J end lost 4 bases, and 13 bases lay between the germline ends. Germline V gives CDR1 SQVTM, CDR2 ANQGSEA. The CDR3 reads CSGGGQAETQYF. The DNA for the CDR3 is TGCAGCGGCGGGGGCCAGGCAGAGACCCAGTACTTC.

Here the CDR3 reads CASSYGGAGSNQPQHF. The CDR3 bases are TGTGCCAGCAGCTATGGGGGGGCCGGAAGCAATCAGCCCCAGCATTTT. The V and J genes are TRBV5-6 and TRBJ1-5, with a tentative D call TRBD1 (6 bases). The CDR3 extends over 16 amino acids. The ends were cut back, 3 bases at V and 1 base at J, with 14 bases in the middle. Germline V lookup: CDR1 SGHDT, CDR2 YYEEEE.

This clone was counted only a few times. The sample has other DNA sequences that encode this CDR3 too. The V call is TRBV2, the J call TRBJ2-3; D ambiguous. The CDR3 is made up of 12 amino acids. Trimming took 4 bases from V and 2 from J, leaving 4 bases between them. Germline CDR1 reads SNHLY; CDR2 reads FYNNEI. The CDR3 spells CASSGDTDTQYF. The CDR3 region has the DNA TGTGCCAGCAGTGGGGACACAGATACGCAGTATTTT.

The DNA of the CDR3 is TGCGCCAGCAGCCAGAGGGTCGTCGGGGGAAGTGGAAACACCATATATTTT. Translated, it gives CASSQRVVGGSGNTIYF. The chain has TRBV4-1 and TRBJ1-3, with D perhaps matching TRBD1 (5 bases). CDR1 and CDR2 from the germline V gene are MGHRA and YSYEKL. The CDR3 covers 17 residues. V was trimmed by 3 bases and J by 3 bases, leaving 18 bases between them.

The chain combines TRBV30 with TRBJ1-2; D may be TRBD1 (6 bases). Germline CDR1 reads GTSNPN; CDR2 reads SVGIG (reference sequence). Trimming left V 4 bases short and J 1 base short, with 19 bases between. This CDR3 spans 16 amino acids. CDR3 sequence: CAWTSDRLPFNYGYTF. The CDR3 coding sequence is TGTGCCTGGACCAGCGACAGGCTTCCGTTTAACTATGGCTACACCTTC.

This chain links TRBV7-9 with TRBJ1-1; TRBD1 aligns across 7 bases. Germline V lookup: CDR1 SEHNR, CDR2 FQNEAQ (reference sequence). J lost 6 bases, V lost 5 bases, and 9 bases had no gene match. The CDR3 consists of 14 residues. The chain's CDR3 is CASSPRRDRAEAFF. DNA of the CDR3: TGTGCCAGCAGCCCGAGAAGGGACAGAGCTGAAGCTTTCTTT.

This clone appeared once. The rearrangement joins TRBV7-9 to TRBJ1-1, with 7 bases identical to TRBD1. Germline assignment: CDR1 SEHNR and CDR2 FQNEAQ (reference sequence). V gave up 2 bases and J gave up 4 bases; unmatched junction bases: 1. This CDR3 has 13 amino acids. CDR3 nucleotide sequence: TGTGCCAGCAGCTTAAGGGGGCTCACTGAAGCTTTCTTT. Protein: CASSLRGLTEAFF.

This clone has just a few counts. V is TRBV7-8 and J is TRBJ1-1; D not certain. Trimming stripped 3 bases from V and 8 bases from J, with 10 bases between. The CDR3 covers 12 residues. Germline V CDR1 and CDR2: SGHVS, FQNEAQ. CDR3 nucleotides: TGTGCCAGCAGCTTTACCGCCTCGGAAGCTTTCTTT. Translated, it gives CASSFTASEAFF.

The rearrangement links TRBV12-1 to TRBJ2-7; the table assigns TRBD1, which was not confirmed against the DNA. TRBV12-1 is a pseudogene locus. This CDR3 is built from 15 residues. The CDR3 protein is CASSFCWTGVEKQYF. CDR3 coding DNA: TGTGCCAGCAGCTTTTGCTGGACAGGGGTGGAAAAGCAGTACTTC.

The chain recombines TRBV30 with TRBJ2-5; a possible D gene is TRBD1 (6 bases). V dropped 5 bases and J dropped 5 bases, with 30 bases sitting between them. CDR1 and CDR2 (germline): GTSNPN, SVGIG (reference sequence). The CDR3 consists of 18 residues. The CDR3 DNA reads TGTGCCTGGCGGTCCCCTCTTGCCGGGACATCCAGGGTCGAGACCCAGTACTTC. This sequence encodes CAWRSPLAGTSRVETQYF.

The genes are TRBV7-9 and TRBJ1-5, with TRBD1 matching 7 bases. Germline-derived CDR1 and CDR2 are SEHNR and FQNEAQ (reference sequence). The CDR3 has 15 amino acids. With V trimmed by 5 bases and J by 7 bases, 11 bases remained unmatched. The CDR3 region has the DNA TGTGCCAGCAGCCCGAAGGGGGCGGTGGAACAGCCCCAGCATTTT. Its translation is CASSPKGAVEQPQHF.

V and J are TRBV27 and TRBJ1-3, with D perhaps TRBD1 (5 bases). This CDR3 contains 18 residues. Trimming shortened V by 5 bases and J by 2 bases, and 22 bases separated the two germline ends. Germline lookup yields CDR1 MNHEY and CDR2 SMNVEV (reference sequence). CDR3 region: CASSLFGYGGAAGNTIYF. For the CDR3, the DNA is TGTGCCAGCAGTCTTTTTGGGTACGGCGGGGCCGCTGGAAACACCATATATTTT.

The chain links TRBV11-2 to TRBJ2-2, with D perhaps assigned TRBD1 or TRBD2 (7 bases each). Trimming pared 5 bases from V and 0 bases from J, leaving 16 bases between. The germline V gene has CDR1 SGHAT and CDR2 FQNNGV. CDR3 length: 17 residues. The CDR3 nucleotides are TGTGCCAGCAGCCCCTACGGGGGGACAGCGAACACCGGGGAGCTGTTTTTT. It translates to CASSPYGGTANTGELFF.